These 31 T cell receptor beta chains came from one sample sequenced in a study of blood T cell repertoires in COVID-19. Libraries were prepared by immunoSEQ multiplex PCR; TCRdb keeps only in-frame clonotypes and omits some of them. Seen here are approximately 300,000 clones, 80% to 90% observed once, and the top ten hold 1%. The sample was peripheral blood. All receptors come from a man aged 45-65 years with active or convalescent COVID-19.

The chain recombines TRBV6-5 with TRBJ2-7; TRBD1 aligns across 9 bases. The CDR3 runs 16 residues. The V segment lost 0 bases and the J segment 6 bases; nucleotides outside the gene matches: 9. CDR1 and CDR2 from the germline V gene are MNHEY and SVGAGI. The CDR3 nucleotides read TGTGCCAGCAGTTACTCGAGCGGACAGGGGACGGGCGAGCAGTACTTC. This translates into CASSYSSGQGTGEQYF.

The chain employs TRBV27 and TRBJ1-1; a weak D match, TRBD1 (5 bases). The CDR3 length is 12 residues. Looked up from germline, CDR1 is MNHEY and CDR2 is SMNVEV (reference sequence). V was cut by 6 bases and J by 1 base, with 6 bases left in between. The CDR3 DNA sequence: TGTGCCAGCAGGGGGCAGAACACTGAAGCTTTCTTT. Its translation is CASRGQNTEAFF.

V gene TRBV15 combines with J gene TRBJ2-1; maybe TRBD1 (6 bases). Per the germline V gene, CDR1 is LNHNV and CDR2 is YYDKDF (reference sequence). Trimming pared 0 bases from V and 4 bases from J, leaving 10 bases between. This CDR3 is built from 15 residues. The CDR3 is CATSRDGRGYNEQFF. The CDR3, as DNA: TGTGCCACCAGCAGAGACGGCAGGGGATACAATGAGCAGTTCTTC.

The count of this clone is one. The rearrangement uses TRBV10-3 and TRBJ2-4, with D unresolved. Germline-derived CDR1 and CDR2 are ENHRY and SYGVKD. V was trimmed by 0 bases and J by 6 bases, leaving 9 bases between them. The CDR3 sequence is 14 residues long. The CDR3: CAISESLASNIQYF. In DNA, the CDR3 is TGTGCCATCAGTGAGTCGTTGGCATCAAACATTCAGTACTTC.

This sequence joins TRBV18 and TRBJ2-3; TRBD2 agrees at 14 bases. The CDR3 has 18 residues. Germline V gene data show CDR1 as KGHSH and CDR2 as LQKENI. J was trimmed by 4 bases and V by 3 bases; bases with no gene match: 9. The CDR3 DNA follows: TGTGCCAGCTCACCCCTGGCCCCGACTAGCGGGAGGGCAGATACGCAGTATTTT. Translated, it gives CASSPLAPTSGRADTQYF.

This chain uses TRBV18 with TRBJ2-3; TRBD2 matches 8 bases. Losses at the gene ends were 4 bases for V and 2 bases for J; bases not matched to a gene: 5. Germline loops: CDR1 KGHSH, CDR2 LQKENI. This CDR3 contains 15 residues. The CDR3 sequence is CASSLAGLNTDTQYF. CDR3 coding DNA: TGTGCCAGCTCACTAGCGGGACTCAACACAGATACGCAGTATTTT.

The chain has TRBV3-1 (or the pseudogene TRBV3-2) and TRBJ2-3; TRBD2 might be the D (6 bases). The V end lost 1 base, the J end lost 4 bases, and 9 bases lay between the germline ends. This CDR3 is built from 14 residues. The germline gives CDR1 LGHDT, CDR2 YNNKEL (reference sequence). The CDR3 DNA is TGTGCCAGCAGCCAAGTTCGCGGGGCAGATACGCAGTATTTT. Its protein product is CASSQVRGADTQYF.

In its sample, this clone was seen once. The rearrangement joins TRBV2 to TRBJ2-3; 8 nucleotides match TRBD1. The J segment lost 5 bases and the V segment lost 6 bases, leaving 13 bases of the junction unmatched. The CDR3 has 16 residues. CDR1 is SNHLY, CDR2 FYNNEI, per germline. Written as DNA, the CDR3 is TGTGCCAGCAGACAGTTTTCCAGGGGGCAGGAAGATACGCAGTATTTT. This translates into CASRQFSRGQEDTQYF.

The J gene is TRBJ2-5, the V gene TRBV7-9, with D maybe TRBD2 (5 bases). The CDR3 length is 12 residues. V lost 7 bases and J lost 5, with 11 bases in between. The germline CDR1 and CDR2 sequences are SEHNR and FQNEAQ (reference sequence). This CDR3 is CASTDGGETQYF. The CDR3 DNA reads as TGTGCCAGCACCGACGGCGGGGAGACCCAGTACTTC.

This chain links TRBV10-3 with TRBJ2-5; 13 nucleotides align to TRBD2. The ends lost 9 bases at V and 5 bases at J; junction bases unmatched: 9. The CDR3 length is 15 residues. CDR1 is ENHRY, CDR2 SYGVKD, per germline. The CDR3 DNA follows: TGTGCCATTATGGGGGGACTAGCGGGACAGGAGACCCAGTACTTC. Protein product: CAIMGGLAGQETQYF.

This CDR3 is CATSQTSGITNEKLFF. The CDR3 DNA reads TGTGCCACTTCTCAGACCTCAGGGATCACTAATGAAAAACTGTTTTTT. V is TRBV28 and J is TRBJ1-4, with D possibly being TRBD1 (5 bases). Germline loops: CDR1 MDHEN, CDR2 SYDVKM. V was clipped by 10 bases and J by 2 bases, with 20 bases between them. The CDR3 has 16 residues.

Comment on this clone: Other DNA sequences within the sample encode an identical CDR3. The rearrangement uses TRBV7-2 and TRBJ1-5, with 8 bases lining up with TRBD1. J was trimmed by 5 bases and V by 4 bases; bases with no gene match: 1. The CDR3 contains 13 residues. Germline V gives CDR1 SGHTA, CDR2 FQGNSA. The CDR3 coding sequence is TGTGCCAGCAGCTCACAGGGGGATCAGCCCCAGCATTTT. This encodes CASSSQGDQPQHF.

The chain recombines TRBV5-1 with TRBJ1-5, with 10 bases fitting TRBD1. V dropped 0 bases and J dropped 0; count of bases not matched to a gene: 6. CDR3 size: 18 residues. CDR1 SGHRS and CDR2 YFSETQ come from the germline V gene. This CDR3 reads CASSLGTGGFGSNQPQHF. CDR3 nucleotide sequence: TGCGCCAGCAGCTTGGGGACAGGGGGATTCGGTAGCAATCAGCCCCAGCATTTT.

The rearrangement uses TRBV7-2 and TRBJ2-7, with no clear D. This CDR3 is 13 amino acids long. V lost 2 bases, J lost 6 bases, and 11 bases lay in between. Germline V gene lookup returns CDR1 SGHTA and CDR2 FQGNSA. In nucleotides, the CDR3 is TGTGCCAGCAGCTTAATCTTGTTCGGCGAGCAGTACTTC. Translation: CASSLILFGEQYF.

The rearrangement joins TRBV6-5 to TRBJ1-2; possibly TRBD1 for D (5 bases). V was clipped by 4 bases and J by 8 bases, with 14 bases between them. CDR1 MNHEY and CDR2 SVGAGI come from the germline V gene. The CDR3 is 13 residues long. CDR3 protein: CASSFQEGSGYTF. DNA of the CDR3: TGTGCCAGCAGTTTCCAGGAGGGGAGCGGCTACACCTTC.

Notes on this clone: This sample includes further DNA sequences coding for the same CDR3. This chain links TRBV30 with TRBJ2-1, with 7 bases lining up with TRBD2. Trimming cost V 2 bases and J 0 bases; bases outside gene matches: 1. This CDR3 spans 14 amino acids. CDR1 and CDR2 (germline): GTSNPN, SVGIG (reference sequence). CDR3 coding DNA: TGTGCCTGGAGTCGCGGGAGCTCCTACAATGAGCAGTTCTTC. Translation: CAWSRGSSYNEQFF.

The chain combines TRBV2 with TRBJ2-1, with D maybe TRBD2 (5 bases). There are 13 residues in the CDR3. Trimming took off 6 bases at V and 9 bases at J, with 15 bases between the two ends. Germline V gene lookup returns CDR1 SNHLY and CDR2 FYNNEI. CDR3 DNA sequence: TGTGCCAGCAGAGGACCCCCGGGGAGTGAGCAGTTCTTC. Translating gives CASRGPPGSEQFF. Full variable domain (rest looked up from reference TRBV2 and TRBJ2-1): EPEVTQTPSHQVTQMGQEVILRCVPISNHLYFYWYRQILGQKVEFLVSFYNNEISEKSEIFDDQFSVERPDGSNFTLKIRSTKLEDSAMYFCASRGPPGSEQFFGPGTRLTVL.

V usage is TRBV30 and J usage is TRBJ1-1; 8 nucleotides align to TRBD1. With 4 bases clipped from V and 2 bases from J, the junction kept 6 bases outside the gene matches. The CDR3 is 14 amino acids. Germline V lookup: CDR1 GTSNPN, CDR2 SVGIG (reference sequence). CDR3: CAWTGDRLNTEAFF. Written as DNA, the CDR3 is TGTGCCTGGACAGGGGACAGGCTTAACACTGAAGCTTTCTTT.

J is TRBJ1-6 and V is TRBV25-1; no clear D gene. The V gene lost 5 bases and the J gene lost 9 bases, with 14 bases spanning the gap. In germline, CDR1 is MGHDK, CDR2 SYGVNS. The length of the CDR3 is 14 residues. The CDR3 DNA reads as TGTGCCAGCAGTAGGAGGCTGTACGGTTCACCCCTCCACTTT. Residues: CASSRRLYGSPLHF.

The chain has TRBV7-3 and TRBJ2-2; 8 bases map to TRBD2. J lost 4 bases, V lost 2 bases, and 9 bases had no gene match. Germline V gives CDR1 SGHTA, CDR2 FQGTGA. The CDR3 length is 17 residues. Written as DNA, the CDR3 is TGTGCCAGCAGCTTAGCTGGAGCTACTAGCGGCACCGGGGAGCTGTTTTTT. This codes for CASSLAGATSGTGELFF.

This clone occurred once. The chain links TRBV7-2 to TRBJ2-7; D is possibly TRBD2 (5 bases). Germline loops: CDR1 SGHTA, CDR2 FQGNSA. With 3 bases removed from V and 2 bases from J, the gap between germline ends came to 11 bases. The length of the CDR3 is 14 residues. The CDR3 nucleotides are TGTGCCAGCAGCTTGTTTCGGGGAACCTACGAGCAGTACTTC. As protein: CASSLFRGTYEQYF.

This chain links TRBV7-9 with TRBJ1-2, with no clear D. The V and J ends lost 3 bases and 8 bases respectively, with 13 bases between them. This CDR3 contains 13 residues. The germline gives CDR1 SEHNR, CDR2 FQNEAQ (reference sequence). CDR3 protein: CASSLARFSGYTF. CDR3 sequence (DNA): TGTGCCAGCAGCTTGGCGCGGTTTAGCGGCTACACCTTC.

A remark on this clone: The identical CDR3 is also encoded by other nucleotide sequences in the sample. The chain has TRBV18 and TRBJ1-2; TRBD1 matches 8 bases. The V gene's germline CDR1 is KGHSH and CDR2 LQKENI. The CDR3 contains 15 residues. With 4 bases clipped from V and 5 bases from J, the junction kept 9 bases outside the gene matches. CDR3 sequence (DNA): TGTGCCAGCTCACTACTACCCGACAGGGGTTATGGCTACACCTTC. Its translation: CASSLLPDRGYGYTF.

The J gene is TRBJ2-7, the V gene TRBV10-2; D might be TRBD2 (7 bases). V was shortened by 8 bases and J by 9 bases, with 20 bases between the two germline ends. The CDR3 covers 13 residues. Germline V gene data show CDR1 as WSHSY and CDR2 as SAAADI. The CDR3: CASGGGIEVLQYF. CDR3 nucleotide sequence: TGCGCCAGCGGGGGGGGCATAGAGGTATTGCAGTACTTC.

The J gene is TRBJ1-5, the V gene TRBV28, with a tentative D call TRBD1 (6 bases). The CDR3 totals 16 residues. V was cut by 6 bases and J by 0 bases, with 15 bases left in between. CDR1 and CDR2 from the germline V gene are MDHEN and SYDVKM. CDR3 DNA sequence: TGTGCCAGCAGCCTACCCGGACAGTATAGCAATCAGCCCCAGCATTTT. Translation gives CASSLPGQYSNQPQHF.

The chain couples TRBV30 to TRBJ2-2, with no clear D. Germline CDR1 and CDR2: GTSNPN and SVGIG (reference sequence). Trimming cost V 3 bases and J 3 bases, with 5 bases left between them. This CDR3 spans 12 amino acids. The CDR3 DNA reads TGTGCCTGGAGCGGGTACACCGGGGAGCTGTTTTTT. Translated: CAWSGYTGELFF. Using reference TRBV30 and TRBJ2-2 for the parts outside the CDR3, the full variable domain is SQTIHQWPATLVQPVGSPLSLECTVEGTSNPNLYWYRQAAGRGLQLLFYSVGIGQISSEVPQNLSASRPQDRQFILSSKKLLLSDSGFYLCAWSGYTGELFFGEGSRLTVL.

The chain links TRBV5-1 to TRBJ2-1; D is ambiguous. The V end was cut by 0 bases, the J end by 6 bases, with 7 bases between. Germline V CDR1 and CDR2: SGHRS, YFSETQ. The CDR3 extends over 13 amino acids. CDR3 sequence: CASSLGLLNEQFF. The CDR3 DNA follows: TGCGCCAGCAGCTTGGGTTTACTCAATGAGCAGTTCTTC.

This chain joins TRBV7-8 and TRBJ2-3, with D tentatively TRBD2 (6 bases). CDR3 length: 14 amino acids. From germline, CDR1 is SGHVS and CDR2 FQNEAQ. Trimming left V 5 bases short and J 4 bases short, with 13 bases between. CDR3 bases: TGTGCCAGCAGCCCCGGCGGGGACGCAGATACGCAGTATTTT. This sequence encodes CASSPGGDADTQYF. Filled out from reference TRBV7-8 and TRBJ2-3, the complete variable domain reads GAGVSQSPRYKVAKRGQDVALRCDPISGHVSLFWYQQALGQGPEFLTYFQNEAQLDKSGLPSDRFFAERPEGSVSTLKIQRTQQEDSAVYLCASSPGGDADTQYFGPGTRLTVL.

V usage is TRBV10-3 and J usage is TRBJ1-2; tentatively, D is TRBD1 (6 bases). Trimming shortened V by 0 bases and J by 7 bases, and 15 bases separated the two germline ends. The CDR3 runs 15 residues. CDR1 and CDR2 (germline): ENHRY, SYGVKD. CDR3 nucleotide sequence: TGTGCCATCAGTGAGTCCCGCGGGGGGCTGAGTGGCTACACCTTC. Translated, it gives CAISESRGGLSGYTF.

This clone was seen more than once but under ten times. This sequence joins TRBV19 and TRBJ1-5; D may be TRBD1 (5 bases). The V gene's germline CDR1 is LNHDA and CDR2 SQIVND (reference sequence). The V end was cut by 7 bases, the J end by 4 bases, with 20 bases between. The CDR3 length is 16 residues. For the CDR3, the DNA is TGTGCCAGTACCCCGGGGGGAGGGTTTGGGAATCAGCCCCAGCATTTT. Amino acid sequence: CASTPGGGFGNQPQHF.

This clone was observed a single time. The J gene is TRBJ2-2, the V gene TRBV15; 7 nucleotides match TRBD1. The CDR3 length is 17 residues. CDR1 and CDR2 from the germline V gene are LNHNV and YYDKDF (reference sequence). J was trimmed by 6 bases and V by 1 base; bases with no gene match: 11. The CDR3 DNA sequence: TGTGCCACCAGCAGAGGCGCCGACAGGGTTTTATCCGGGGAGCTGTTTTTT. Residues: CATSRGADRVLSGELFF.